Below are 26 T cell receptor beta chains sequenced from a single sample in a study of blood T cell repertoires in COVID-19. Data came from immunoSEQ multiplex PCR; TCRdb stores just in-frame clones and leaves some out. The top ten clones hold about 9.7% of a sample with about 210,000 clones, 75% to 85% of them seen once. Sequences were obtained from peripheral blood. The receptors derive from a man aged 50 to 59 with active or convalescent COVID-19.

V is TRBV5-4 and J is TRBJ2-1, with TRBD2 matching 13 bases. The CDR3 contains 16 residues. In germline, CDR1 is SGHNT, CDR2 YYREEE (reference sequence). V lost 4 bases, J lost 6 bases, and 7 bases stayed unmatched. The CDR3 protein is CASSTKLAGGRNEQFF. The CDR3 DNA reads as TGTGCCAGCAGCACAAAACTAGCGGGGGGGCGCAATGAGCAGTTCTTC.

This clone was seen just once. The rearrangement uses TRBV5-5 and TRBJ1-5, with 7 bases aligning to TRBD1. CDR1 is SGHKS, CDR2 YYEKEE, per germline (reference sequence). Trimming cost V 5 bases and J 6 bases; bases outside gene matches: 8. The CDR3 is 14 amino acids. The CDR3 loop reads CASSRSTGAQPQHF. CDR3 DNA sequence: TGTGCCAGCAGTCGGAGCACAGGGGCTCAGCCCCAGCATTTT.

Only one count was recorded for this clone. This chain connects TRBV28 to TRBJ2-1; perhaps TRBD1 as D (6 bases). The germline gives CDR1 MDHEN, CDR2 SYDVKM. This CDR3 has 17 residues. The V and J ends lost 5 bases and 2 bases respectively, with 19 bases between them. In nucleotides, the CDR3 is TGTGCCAGCAGTAACCTGCACAGGGAAGCAGCCTACAATGAGCAGTTCTTC. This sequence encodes CASSNLHREAAYNEQFF.

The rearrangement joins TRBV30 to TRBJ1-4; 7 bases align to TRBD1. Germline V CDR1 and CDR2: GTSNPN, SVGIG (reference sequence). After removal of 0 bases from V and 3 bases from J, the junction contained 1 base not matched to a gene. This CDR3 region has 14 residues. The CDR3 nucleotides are TGTGCCTGGAGTGTCGGACAGGCTAATGAAAAACTGTTTTTT. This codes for CAWSVGQANEKLFF.

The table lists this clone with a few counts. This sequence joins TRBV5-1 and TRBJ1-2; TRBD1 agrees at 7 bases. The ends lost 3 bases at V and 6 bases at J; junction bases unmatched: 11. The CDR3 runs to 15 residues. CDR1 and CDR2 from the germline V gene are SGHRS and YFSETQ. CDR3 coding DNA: TGCGCCAGCAGCTGGACTCGGGACAGCCCGCATGGCTACACCTTC. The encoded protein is CASSWTRDSPHGYTF.

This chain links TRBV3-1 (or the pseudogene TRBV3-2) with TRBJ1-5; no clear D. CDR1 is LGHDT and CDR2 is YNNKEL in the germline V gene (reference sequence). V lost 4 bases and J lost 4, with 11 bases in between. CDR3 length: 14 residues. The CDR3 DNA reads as TGTGCCAGCAGCCCAGCGGCATCTAATCAGCCCCAGCATTTT. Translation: CASSPAASNQPQHF.

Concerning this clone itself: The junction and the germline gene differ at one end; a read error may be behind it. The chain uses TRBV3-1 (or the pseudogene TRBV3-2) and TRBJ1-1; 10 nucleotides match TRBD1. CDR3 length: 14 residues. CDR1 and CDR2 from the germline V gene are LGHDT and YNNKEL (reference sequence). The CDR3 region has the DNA TGTGCCAGCAGCCAAGCGGGACAGGGGACTGAAGCAGCTTTT. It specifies CASSQAGQGTEAAF.

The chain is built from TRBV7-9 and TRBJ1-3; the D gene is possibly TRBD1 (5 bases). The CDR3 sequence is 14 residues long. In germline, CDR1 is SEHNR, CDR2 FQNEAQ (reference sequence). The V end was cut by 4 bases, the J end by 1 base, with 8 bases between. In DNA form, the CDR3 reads TGTGCCAGCAGCTCCTCAGGGTCTGGAAACACCATATATTTT. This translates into CASSSSGSGNTIYF.

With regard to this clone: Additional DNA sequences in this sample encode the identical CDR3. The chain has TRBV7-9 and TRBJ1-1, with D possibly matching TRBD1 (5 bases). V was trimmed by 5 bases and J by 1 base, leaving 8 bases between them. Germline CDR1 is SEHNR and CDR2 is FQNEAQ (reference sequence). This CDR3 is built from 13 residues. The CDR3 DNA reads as TGTGCCAGCAGCAGACAGTCGAACACTGAAGCTTTCTTT. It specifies CASSRQSNTEAFF.

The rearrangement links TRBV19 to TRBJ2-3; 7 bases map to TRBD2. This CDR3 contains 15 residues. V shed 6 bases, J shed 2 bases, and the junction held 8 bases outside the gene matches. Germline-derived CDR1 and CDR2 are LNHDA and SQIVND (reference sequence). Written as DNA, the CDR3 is TGTGCCAGTAGCCGACTAGCCGATAACACAGATACGCAGTATTTT. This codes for CASSRLADNTDTQYF.

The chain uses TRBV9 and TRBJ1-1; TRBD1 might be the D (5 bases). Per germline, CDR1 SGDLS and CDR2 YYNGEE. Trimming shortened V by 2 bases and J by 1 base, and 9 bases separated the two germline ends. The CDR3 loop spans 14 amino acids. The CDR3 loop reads CASSVTTGNTEAFF. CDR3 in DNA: TGTGCCAGCAGCGTTACCACAGGGAACACTGAAGCTTTCTTT. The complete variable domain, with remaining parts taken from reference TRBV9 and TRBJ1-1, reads DSGVTQTPKHLITATGQRVTLRCSPRSGDLSVYWYQQSLDQGLQFLIQYYNGEERAKGNILERFSAQQFPDLHSELNLSSLELGDSALYFCASSVTTGNTEAFFGQGTRLTVV.

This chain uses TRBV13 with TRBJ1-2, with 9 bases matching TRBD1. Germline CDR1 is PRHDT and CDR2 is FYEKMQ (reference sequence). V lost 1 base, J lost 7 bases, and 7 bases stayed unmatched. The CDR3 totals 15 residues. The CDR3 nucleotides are TGTGCCAGCAGCTTAGAAGGGACAGGGACCTCTGGCTACACCTTC. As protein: CASSLEGTGTSGYTF.

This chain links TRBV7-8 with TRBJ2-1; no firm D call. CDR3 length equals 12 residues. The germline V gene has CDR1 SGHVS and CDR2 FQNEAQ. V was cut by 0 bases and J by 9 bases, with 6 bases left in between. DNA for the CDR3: TGTGCCAGCAGCTTAGCCTCGGGTGAGCAGTTCTTC. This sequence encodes CASSLASGEQFF.

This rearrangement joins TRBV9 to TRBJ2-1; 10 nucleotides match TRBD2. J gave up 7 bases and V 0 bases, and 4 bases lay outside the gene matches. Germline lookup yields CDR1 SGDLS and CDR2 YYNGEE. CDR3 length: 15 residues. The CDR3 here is CASSVGAGGPNEQFF. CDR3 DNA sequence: TGTGCCAGCAGCGTAGGAGCGGGAGGGCCAAATGAGCAGTTCTTC.

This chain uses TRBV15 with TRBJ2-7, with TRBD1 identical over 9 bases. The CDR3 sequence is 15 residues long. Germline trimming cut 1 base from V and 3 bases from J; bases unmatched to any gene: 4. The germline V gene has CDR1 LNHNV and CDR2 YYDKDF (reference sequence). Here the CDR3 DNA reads TGTGCCACCAGCAGAGCCCGGACAGGGGACTACGAGCAGTACTTC. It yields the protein CATSRARTGDYEQYF. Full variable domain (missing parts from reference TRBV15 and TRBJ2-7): DAMVIQNPRYQVTQFGKPVTLSCSQTLNHNVMYWYQQKSSQAPKLLFHYYDKDFNNEADTPDNFQSRRPNTSFCFLDIRSPGLGDTAMYLCATSRARTGDYEQYFGPGTRLTVT.

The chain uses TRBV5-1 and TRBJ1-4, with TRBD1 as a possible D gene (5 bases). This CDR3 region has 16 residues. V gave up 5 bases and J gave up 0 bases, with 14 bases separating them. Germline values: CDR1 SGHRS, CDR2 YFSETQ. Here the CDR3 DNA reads TGCGCCAGCAGGGGTCAGGGCGATGCAACTAATGAAAAACTGTTTTTT. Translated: CASRGQGDATNEKLFF.

The CDR3 DNA reads as TGTGCCAGCAGTCCCTGGGACAGTGCTGAAGCTTTCTTT. This sequence encodes CASSPWDSAEAFF. The chain combines TRBV27 with TRBJ1-1; 7 bases agree with TRBD1. V gave up 5 bases and J gave up 6 bases; unmatched junction bases: 6. The CDR3 is 13 amino acids. Germline loops: CDR1 MNHEY, CDR2 SMNVEV (reference sequence).

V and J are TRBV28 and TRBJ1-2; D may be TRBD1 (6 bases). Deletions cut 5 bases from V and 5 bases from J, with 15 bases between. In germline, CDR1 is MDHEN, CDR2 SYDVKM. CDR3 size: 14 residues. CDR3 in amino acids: CASSPQGTAYGYTF. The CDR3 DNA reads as TGTGCCAGCAGTCCTCAGGGGACGGCATATGGCTACACCTTC.

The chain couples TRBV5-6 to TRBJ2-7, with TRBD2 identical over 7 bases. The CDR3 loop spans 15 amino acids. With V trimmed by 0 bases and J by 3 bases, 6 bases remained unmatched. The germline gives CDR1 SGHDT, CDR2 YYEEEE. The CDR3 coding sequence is TGTGCCAGCAGCTTGGGAGTTGGGGGGGACTACGAGCAGTACTTC. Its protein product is CASSLGVGGDYEQYF.

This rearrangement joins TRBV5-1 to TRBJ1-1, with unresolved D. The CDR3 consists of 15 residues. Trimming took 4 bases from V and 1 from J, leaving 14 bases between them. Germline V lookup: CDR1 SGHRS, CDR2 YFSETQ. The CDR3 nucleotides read TGCGCCAGCAGCCTCGGGGTATTGGGGAACACTGAAGCTTTCTTT. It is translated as CASSLGVLGNTEAFF.

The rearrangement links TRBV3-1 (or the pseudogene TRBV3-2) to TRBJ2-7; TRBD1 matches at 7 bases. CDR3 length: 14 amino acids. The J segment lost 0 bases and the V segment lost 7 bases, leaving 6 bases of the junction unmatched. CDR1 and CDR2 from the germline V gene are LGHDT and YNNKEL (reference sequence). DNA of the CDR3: TGTGCCAGCACCGGACAGGAAAGCTCCTACGAGCAGTACTTC. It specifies CASTGQESSYEQYF.

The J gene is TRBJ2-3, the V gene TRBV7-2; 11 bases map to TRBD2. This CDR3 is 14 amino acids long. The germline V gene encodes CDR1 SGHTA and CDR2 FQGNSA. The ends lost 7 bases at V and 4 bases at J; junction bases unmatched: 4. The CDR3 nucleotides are TGTGCCAGCACCCCGGGACTAGCGGCAGATACGCAGTATTTT. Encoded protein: CASTPGLAADTQYF.

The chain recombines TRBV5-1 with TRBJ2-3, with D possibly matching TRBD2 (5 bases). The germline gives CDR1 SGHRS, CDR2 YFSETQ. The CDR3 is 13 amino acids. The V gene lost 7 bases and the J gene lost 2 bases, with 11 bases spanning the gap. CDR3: CASFQRNTDTQYF. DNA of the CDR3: TGCGCCAGCTTTCAGCGGAACACAGATACGCAGTATTTT.

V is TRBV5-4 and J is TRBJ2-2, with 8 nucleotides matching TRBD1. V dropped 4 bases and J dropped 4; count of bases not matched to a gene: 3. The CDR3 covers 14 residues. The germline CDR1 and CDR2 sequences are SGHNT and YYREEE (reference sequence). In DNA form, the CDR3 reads TGTGCCAGCAGCCGGGACAGGAGCACCGGGGAGCTGTTTTTT. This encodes CASSRDRSTGELFF.

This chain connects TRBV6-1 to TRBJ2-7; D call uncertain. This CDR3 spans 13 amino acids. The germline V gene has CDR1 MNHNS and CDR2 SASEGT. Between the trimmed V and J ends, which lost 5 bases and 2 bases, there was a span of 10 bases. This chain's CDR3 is CASSLARPYEQYF. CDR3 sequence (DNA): TGTGCCAGCAGTTTAGCAAGGCCCTACGAGCAGTACTTC.

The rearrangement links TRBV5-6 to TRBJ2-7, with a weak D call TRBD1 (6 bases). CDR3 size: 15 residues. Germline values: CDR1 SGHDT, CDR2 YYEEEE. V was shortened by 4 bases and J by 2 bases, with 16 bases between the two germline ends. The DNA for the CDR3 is TGTGCCAGCAGCCCCGGGACACCCAATCCCTACGAGCAGTACGTC. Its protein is CASSPGTPNPYEQYV.